The 31 T cell receptor beta chains given below trace back to one sample, sequenced in a study of T cells after posttransplantation cyclophosphamide. Produced via immunoSEQ multiplex PCR; TCRdb's table is partial and in-frame only. The sample lists tens of thousands of clones, about 76% occurring once. The specimen was memory CD4+ T cells sorted from PBMCs. The receptor source for this set is a woman aged 55-75 years in good health, CMV-negative, and a related stem cell transplant donor.

This clone was seen once. V is TRBV19 and J is TRBJ2-7; 7 positions match TRBD1. The germline CDR1 and CDR2 sequences are LNHDA and SQIVND (reference sequence). Trimming took 5 bases from V and 0 from J; bases not matched to a gene: 10. The CDR3 is made up of 16 amino acids. In nucleotides, the CDR3 is TGTGCCAGTAGTCCCCTCCAGACAGGGAGCTCCTACGAGCAGTACTTC. This gives the protein CASSPLQTGSSYEQYF.

This clone was detected once. The V and J genes are TRBV7-3 and TRBJ2-6; a possible D gene is TRBD2 (6 bases). The CDR3 has 15 residues. The V end lost 5 bases, the J end lost 3 bases, and 11 bases lay between the germline ends. CDR1 and CDR2 (germline): SGHTA, FQGTGA. The CDR3 spells CASSPGGSGANVLTF. CDR3 bases: TGTGCCAGCAGCCCCGGGGGTAGTGGGGCCAACGTCCTGACTTTC.

CDR3 in DNA: TGTGCCAGCAGTTACTCGAGACAGGGGGGGAAGAACGAGCAGTACTTC. Amino acid sequence: CASSYSRQGGKNEQYF. The rearrangement joins TRBV6-5 to TRBJ2-7; 9 bases match TRBD1. CDR1 and CDR2 (germline): MNHEY, SVGAGI. The CDR3 contains 16 residues. The trim removed 0 bases at V and 5 bases at J, leaving 8 bases unmatched.

The chain is built from TRBV9 and TRBJ2-7, with D possibly being TRBD1 (5 bases). Per germline, CDR1 SGDLS and CDR2 YYNGEE. V was shortened by 4 bases and J by 1 base, with 15 bases between the two germline ends. This CDR3 contains 15 residues. CDR3 DNA: TGTGCCAGCAGCTTCAGCATCGACAGTTCCTACGAGCAGTACTTC. Protein: CASSFSIDSSYEQYF.

The chain couples TRBV5-4 to TRBJ1-4; 10 bases match TRBD1. The CDR3 loop spans 15 amino acids. V dropped 3 bases and J dropped 6; count of bases not matched to a gene: 5. CDR1 and CDR2 (germline): SGHNT, YYREEE (reference sequence). The chain's CDR3 is CASSWGTGVDEKLFF. The DNA of the CDR3 is TGTGCCAGCAGCTGGGGGACAGGGGTCGATGAAAAACTGTTTTTT.

The chain recombines TRBV14 with TRBJ2-5; D ambiguous. The CDR3 contains 11 residues. Trimming stripped 4 bases from V and 5 bases from J, with 5 bases between. Germline V gives CDR1 SGHDN, CDR2 FVKESK. CDR3 residues: CASSRVETQYF. The DNA for the CDR3 is TGTGCCAGCAGCCGAGTCGAGACCCAGTACTTC.

The rearrangement joins TRBV7-9 to TRBJ2-7, with 11 positions matching TRBD2. Germline loops: CDR1 SEHNR, CDR2 FQNEAQ (reference sequence). The CDR3 totals 15 residues. V trimming: 6 bases; J trimming: 4 bases; junction bases outside the gene matches: 8. The CDR3 nucleotides read TGTGCCAGCAGTGCCGGACTAGCGGGTTGGTACGAGCAGTACTTC. Amino acid sequence: CASSAGLAGWYEQYF.

This clone was counted a few times. The chain combines TRBV6-1 with TRBJ1-2, with 9 bases identical to TRBD1. The CDR3 extends over 15 amino acids. Germline CDR1 MNHNS, CDR2 SASEGT. V lost 8 bases to trimming and J lost 6 bases; unmatched junction nucleotides: 13. CDR3 loop: CASFPLYRGHHGYTF. As DNA, the CDR3 is TGTGCCAGCTTTCCCCTTTACAGGGGGCACCATGGCTACACCTTC.

This chain uses TRBV7-9 with TRBJ2-1; 12 positions agree with TRBD2. The CDR3 is 16 amino acids. The V gene's germline CDR1 is SEHNR and CDR2 FQNEAQ (reference sequence). V shed 4 bases, J shed 5 bases, and the junction held 6 bases outside the gene matches. CDR3 coding DNA: TGTGCCAGCAGCTCGCCGACTAGCGGGGGTCACAATGAGCAGTTCTTC. This codes for CASSSPTSGGHNEQFF.

The chain links TRBV28 to TRBJ1-6; TRBD1 matches 8 bases. CDR3 length: 17 residues. The germline CDR1 and CDR2 sequences are MDHEN and SYDVKM. J gave up 4 bases and V 7 bases, and 12 bases lay outside the gene matches. The CDR3 DNA is TGTGCCAGCAAGAAACGACAGGGGCAGAGATATAATTCACCCCTCCACTTT. Translated, it gives CASKKRQGQRYNSPLHF.

In regard to this clone: Other DNA sequences in the sample encode the same CDR3. The J gene is TRBJ2-1, the V gene TRBV7-9, with 10 bases lining up with TRBD1. Germline trimming cut 3 bases from V and 7 bases from J; bases unmatched to any gene: 3. This CDR3 has 14 residues. Per the germline V gene, CDR1 is SEHNR and CDR2 is FQNEAQ (reference sequence). CDR3 loop: CASSLGQGRNEQFF. As DNA, the CDR3 is TGTGCCAGCAGCTTGGGACAGGGGAGGAATGAGCAGTTCTTC.

J is TRBJ1-1 and V is TRBV18; TRBD1 matches at 7 bases. The CDR3 consists of 15 residues. The V and J ends lost 2 bases and 1 base, in that order; junction bases with no gene match: 4. Germline lookup yields CDR1 KGHSH and CDR2 LQKENI. CDR3 bases: TGTGCCAGCTCACCAAGAGGGGGCGCGAACACTGAAGCTTTCTTT. Protein product: CASSPRGGANTEAFF.

The chain uses TRBV7-3 and TRBJ2-1, with 15 positions matching TRBD2. V trimming: 4 bases; J trimming: 10 bases; junction bases outside the gene matches: 14. Germline CDR1 SGHTA, CDR2 FQGTGA. The CDR3 totals 18 residues. Here the CDR3 DNA reads TGTGCCAGCAGCTGGGATGGGACTAGCGGGAGGTCTCCGCGGGAGCAGTTCTTC. It codes for CASSWDGTSGRSPREQFF.

This clone came up once. The chain has TRBV7-9 and TRBJ2-1; the match to TRBD2 covers 13 bases. Trimming took 4 bases from V and 4 from J; bases not matched to a gene: 7. Germline V gene lookup returns CDR1 SEHNR and CDR2 FQNEAQ (reference sequence). The CDR3 runs to 17 residues. CDR3 in amino acids: CASSYSWTSGGYNEQFF. The CDR3 nucleotides read TGTGCCAGCAGCTATTCCTGGACTAGCGGGGGTTACAATGAGCAGTTCTTC.

The chain carries TRBV7-9 and TRBJ1-1, with D maybe TRBD1 (5 bases). Trimming pared 4 bases from V and 2 bases from J, leaving 14 bases between. The length of the CDR3 is 15 residues. CDR1 SEHNR and CDR2 FQNEAQ come from the germline V gene (reference sequence). This CDR3 reads CASSSYGGSNTEAFF. The DNA of the CDR3 is TGTGCCAGCAGCTCCTATGGGGGGTCTAACACTGAAGCTTTCTTT.

The chain combines TRBV7-2 with TRBJ2-7, with D perhaps matching TRBD2 (5 bases). CDR3 length equals 15 residues. CDR1 and CDR2 (germline): SGHTA, FQGNSA. Trimming shortened V by 1 base and J by 2 bases, and 12 bases separated the two germline ends. CDR3 sequence (DNA): TGTGCCAGCAGCTTAGAAGAGGGCCGAGCCTACGAGCAGTACTTC. Encoded protein: CASSLEEGRAYEQYF. Full variable domain (remainder filled in from reference TRBV7-2 and TRBJ2-7): GAGVSQSPSNKVTEKGKDVELRCDPISGHTALYWYRQSLGQGLEFLIYFQGNSAPDKSGLPSDRFSAERTGGSVSTLTIQRTQQEDSAVYLCASSLEEGRAYEQYFGPGTRLTVT.

The V gene is TRBV6-4, the J gene TRBJ2-7; the D is unclear. V was cut by 11 bases and J by 2 bases, with 16 bases left in between. The CDR3 runs to 13 residues. CDR1 MRHNA and CDR2 SNTAGT come from the germline V gene. The CDR3 sequence is CAGEDGGAYEQYF. The CDR3 DNA sequence: TGTGCCGGCGAGGATGGTGGAGCCTACGAGCAGTACTTC.

This sequence joins TRBV6-1 and TRBJ2-1; 9 bases align to TRBD1. Germline CDR1 MNHNS, CDR2 SASEGT. The CDR3 extends over 14 amino acids. V shed 6 bases, J shed 6 bases, and the junction held 6 bases outside the gene matches. CDR3: CASSERTGANEQFF. The DNA of the CDR3 is TGTGCCAGCAGCGAACGGACAGGGGCCAATGAGCAGTTCTTC.

Notes on this clone: The same CDR3 also results from other DNA sequences found in this sample. V usage is TRBV19 and J usage is TRBJ1-6, with 7 bases identical to TRBD1. This CDR3 contains 15 residues. Germline V gives CDR1 LNHDA, CDR2 SQIVND (reference sequence). With V trimmed by 8 bases and J by 7 bases, 11 bases remained unmatched. The CDR3 reads CASGVQGLENSPLHF. The DNA for the CDR3 is TGTGCCAGTGGGGTACAGGGGTTGGAGAATTCACCCCTCCACTTT.

The V gene is TRBV7-8, the J gene TRBJ2-3; D is possibly TRBD2 (6 bases). Trimming removed 3 bases at V and 8 bases at J, with 15 bases between. CDR1 SGHVS and CDR2 FQNEAQ come from the germline V gene. There are 14 residues in the CDR3. In DNA form, the CDR3 reads TGTGCCAGCAGCTTTTGGGACTCGGCGGGTACGCAGTATTTT. It specifies CASSFWDSAGTQYF.

The rearrangement links TRBV6-4 to TRBJ1-5; D is ambiguous. The CDR3 loop spans 14 amino acids. Between the trimmed V and J ends, which lost 5 bases and 4 bases, there was a span of 12 bases. CDR1 and CDR2 from the germline V gene are MRHNA and SNTAGT. This chain's CDR3 is CASSPSPGNQPQHF. The CDR3 bases are TGTGCCAGCAGTCCCTCCCCCGGGAATCAGCCCCAGCATTTT.

V and J are TRBV2 and TRBJ2-4; the match to TRBD2 covers 8 bases. This CDR3 spans 15 amino acids. The ends lost 1 base at V and 3 bases at J; junction bases unmatched: 2. Germline V gene sequence: CDR1 SNHLY, CDR2 FYNNEI. The CDR3 DNA sequence: TGTGCCAGCAGTGAAGGACGGGGGGGCAAAAACATTCAGTACTTC. Translating it yields CASSEGRGGKNIQYF.

This chain uses TRBV6-6 with TRBJ2-7; 7 bases are shared with TRBD2. V was clipped by 6 bases and J by 7 bases; unmatched bases: 9. The CDR3 extends over 13 amino acids. Germline V gives CDR1 MNHNY, CDR2 SVGAGI (reference sequence). DNA for the CDR3: TGTGCCAGCAGCTCGGGAGGAACGCGGGAGCAGTACTTC. Translating gives CASSSGGTREQYF.

Written as DNA, the CDR3 is TGTGCCTTACGGGACAGACGCCGGGGGAACACTGAAGCTTTCTTT. Translation: CALRDRRRGNTEAFF. The chain has TRBV30 and TRBJ1-1; 7 bases are shared with TRBD1. The CDR3 sequence is 15 residues long. Per germline, CDR1 GTSNPN and CDR2 SVGIG (reference sequence). J lost 1 base, V lost 7 bases, and 12 bases had no gene match.

The rearrangement uses TRBV7-2 and TRBJ2-1, with 10 bases that match TRBD2. This CDR3 has 15 residues. J lost 13 bases, V lost 1 base, and 10 bases had no gene match. Germline assignment: CDR1 SGHTA and CDR2 FQGNSA. CDR3 region: CASSLDGLAGVDQFF. CDR3 DNA sequence: TGTGCCAGCAGCTTAGACGGGCTAGCGGGAGTAGATCAGTTCTTC. Full variable domain (outside the CDR3, taken from reference TRBV7-2 and TRBJ2-1): GAGVSQSPSNKVTEKGKDVELRCDPISGHTALYWYRQSLGQGLEFLIYFQGNSAPDKSGLPSDRFSAERTGGSVSTLTIQRTQQEDSAVYLCASSLDGLAGVDQFFGPGTRLTVL.

This clone was counted once. This chain joins TRBV5-1 and TRBJ1-2; possible D gene TRBD1, 5 bases. The CDR3 is 13 amino acids. V was clipped by 0 bases and J by 4 bases, with 7 bases between them. CDR1 and CDR2 from the germline V gene are SGHRS and YFSETQ. CDR3 coding DNA: TGCGCCAGCAGCTTGGGGGGGGGCTATGGCTACACCTTC. Protein product: CASSLGGGYGYTF. The full variable domain, completed using reference TRBV5-1 and TRBJ1-2, is KAGVTQTPRYLIKTRGQQVTLSCSPISGHRSVSWYQQTPGQGLQFLFEYFSETQRNKGNFPGRFSGRQFSNSRSEMNVSTLELGDSALYLCASSLGGGYGYTFGSGTRLTVV.

This rearrangement joins TRBV28 to TRBJ1-2, with 9 nucleotides matching TRBD1. Trimming took 6 bases from V and 3 from J; bases not matched to a gene: 5. Germline V gives CDR1 MDHEN, CDR2 SYDVKM. This CDR3 spans 14 amino acids. CDR3 in amino acids: CASSGQGRDYGYTF. The CDR3 bases are TGTGCCAGCAGCGGACAGGGGCGCGACTATGGCTACACCTTC.

This clone was observed a few times. This chain links TRBV19 with TRBJ2-7; TRBD2 matches 9 bases. The V gene end was trimmed by 7 bases and the J gene end by 4 bases; junction bases not matched to a gene: 14. In germline, CDR1 is LNHDA, CDR2 SQIVND (reference sequence). The CDR3 contains 16 residues. The CDR3 DNA reads as TGTGCCAGTACCGACCTCCCCCTAGCGGGAATATACGAGCAGTACTTC. Translating it yields CASTDLPLAGIYEQYF. The full variable domain, its missing parts supplied by reference TRBV19 and TRBJ2-7, is DGGITQSPKYLFRKEGQNVTLSCEQNLNHDAMYWYRQDPGQGLRLIYYSQIVNDFQKGDIAEGYSVSREKKESFPLTVTSAQKNPTAFYLCASTDLPLAGIYEQYFGPGTRLTVT.

The chain is built from TRBV28 and TRBJ2-1; 10 positions match TRBD2. The germline V gene has CDR1 MDHEN and CDR2 SYDVKM. The CDR3 is made up of 15 amino acids. Trimming removed 6 bases from V and 7 bases from J; junction bases left unmatched: 9. The DNA for the CDR3 is TGTGCCAGCAGATTAGCGGGAGGCGCTAGTAATGAGCAGTTCTTC. It encodes CASRLAGGASNEQFF.

Only a few counts were recorded for this clone. The chain carries TRBV11-3 and TRBJ2-1, with 9 bases fitting TRBD2. Looked up from germline, CDR1 is SGHNT and CDR2 is YENEEA. V dropped 4 bases and J dropped 7; count of bases not matched to a gene: 11. The CDR3 covers 16 residues. The CDR3: CASSSLGTSFGNEQFF. The CDR3 region has the DNA TGTGCCAGCAGCTCATTAGGGACTAGCTTCGGAAATGAGCAGTTCTTC.

This clone was seen a handful of times. The J gene is TRBJ1-2, the V gene TRBV19; D is possibly TRBD1 (5 bases). CDR3 size: 14 residues. Deletions cut 7 bases from V and 3 bases from J, with 15 bases between. CDR1 and CDR2 (germline): LNHDA, SQIVND (reference sequence). CDR3 protein: CASTPSRADYGYTF. The CDR3 DNA reads TGTGCCAGTACTCCCTCCAGGGCGGACTATGGCTACACCTTC.